This T cell receptor (beta chain) was identified in a study of blood T cell repertoires in COVID-19. Original handling: Scientists estimated how many nucleated cells there were by amplifying reference gene primers. Data came from immunoSEQ multiplex PCR; TCRdb stores just in-frame clones and leaves some out. V, J and clone size reflect that table, while D and trimming were determined from the DNA. This sample has some 64,000 clones, with 88% found just once. Per the germline V gene, CDR1 is SGHTA and CDR2 is FQGNSA. Trimming removed 8 bases from V and 1 base from J, with 11 bases in between. The CDR3 is 13 residues long.

This sequence originates from a middle-aged man with active COVID-19. Sequencing was carried out using peripheral blood. V is TRBV7-2 and J is TRBJ2-5; D might be TRBD1 (6 bases). CDR3 in DNA: TGTGCCAGCGTTTTGGGGGCCCAAGAGACCCAGTACTTC. It yields the protein CASVLGAQETQYF.